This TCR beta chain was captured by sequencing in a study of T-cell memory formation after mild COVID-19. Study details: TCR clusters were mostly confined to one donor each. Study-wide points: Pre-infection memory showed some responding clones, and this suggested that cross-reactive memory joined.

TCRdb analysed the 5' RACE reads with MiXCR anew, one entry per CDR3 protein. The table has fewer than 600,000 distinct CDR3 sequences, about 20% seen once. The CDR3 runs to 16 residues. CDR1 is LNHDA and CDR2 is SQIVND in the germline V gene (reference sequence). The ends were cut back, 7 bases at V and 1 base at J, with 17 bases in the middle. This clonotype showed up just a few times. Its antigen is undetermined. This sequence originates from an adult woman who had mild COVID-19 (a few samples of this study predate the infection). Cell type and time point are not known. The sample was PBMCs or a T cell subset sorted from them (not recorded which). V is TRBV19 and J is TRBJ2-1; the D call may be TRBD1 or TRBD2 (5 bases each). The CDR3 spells CASKGRDLFSYNEQFF. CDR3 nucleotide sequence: TGTGCCAGTAAGGGCCGGGACCTCTTTTCCTACAATGAGCAGTTCTTC. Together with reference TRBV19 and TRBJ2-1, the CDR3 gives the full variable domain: DGGITQSPKYLFRKEGQNVTLSCEQNLNHDAMYWYRQDPGQGLRLIYYSQIVNDFQKGDIAEGYSVSREKKESFPLTVTSAQKNPTAFYLCASKGRDLFSYNEQFFGPGTRLTVL.